The TCR beta chain described here comes from a study of OX40 agonist ivuxolimab in advanced cancers. The overall study: The eligibility criteria allowed prior anti-PD-1, anti-PD-L1 or anti-CTLA-4 therapy, and about 40% had some. Patients achieving partial responses numbered three: one hepatocellular carcinoma case and two cutaneous melanoma cases.

Broader study findings: People who partly responded at 0.1-3.0 mg/kg had some of the least clonal expansion seen.

The CDR3 consists of 15 residues. Germline lookup yields CDR1 MGHRA and CDR2 YSYEKL. V lost 10 bases and J lost 3, with 18 bases in between. As concerns this clone: Its antigen remains unknown.

TCRdb's table, derived via immunoSEQ multiplex PCR, lists solely in-frame clones and lacks some. Of under 95,000 clones listed, about 89% are singletons. This TCR derives from an adult with an advanced solid tumor such as melanoma, head and neck, liver or kidney cancer. The starting material was CD4+ or CD8+ T cells sorted from blood, obtained in a trial of the OX40 agonist ivuxolimab. This chain connects TRBV4-1 to TRBJ1-4; no firm D call. CDR3 DNA sequence: TGCGCCACCAGGCGGATTGTGGGGTCTAATGAAAAACTGTTTTTT. This gives the protein CATRRIVGSNEKLFF.